The clone carrying this TCR beta chain was observed a handful of times. In the PCR, 60 Vbeta and 13 Jbeta primers were used. Sequenced by immunoSEQ multiplex PCR; TCRdb stores in-frame clones only, minus some. The sample yields approximately 170,000 clones, approximately 80% seen once. The entry originates in a study of cytomegalovirus exposure and HLA in healthy donors. The ends were cut back, 0 bases at V and 4 bases at J, with 12 bases in the middle. Germline-derived CDR1 and CDR2 are SGHDN and FVKESK. This CDR3 has 15 amino acids. Material for sequencing was PBMCs. The chain links TRBV14 to TRBJ1-1, with TRBD1 as a possible D gene (6 bases). This sequence was found in a male donor in good health and CMV-seronegative. The CDR3 DNA reads TGTGCCAGCAGCCAAGAGGTTGCAGGGGCCACTGAAGCTTTCTTT. Residues: CASSQEVAGATEAFF.